This TCR beta chain was sequenced during a study of metastatic and nonmetastatic thyroid tumors. Study-wide context: A comparison of repertoires was made across blood and tumor or nodule tissue from malignant and benign thyroid patients.

Thyroid surgery was preceded by no treatment in any patient. This CDR3 is built from 13 residues. With 6 bases removed from V and 7 bases from J, the gap between germline ends came to 15 bases. The sample holds a few counts of this clone. What it binds is unknown. The CDR3 does not end in the conserved phenylalanine or tryptophan, so this is likely a read error. General study findings and limits: Malignant thyroid tumors reportedly had TCR beta diversity that was significantly higher than in benign nodules, in blood and tumor.

Per the authors' pipeline: Between-group CDR3 differences, defined by clinicopathological status, yielded a distant-metastasis classifier for papillary thyroid cancer. TCRdb reprocessed the PCR reads using MiXCR. TCRdb's processing, not the authors' own work, is the source of the V and J calls. This sample yields tens of thousands of clones, of which 35% to 45% are seen a single time; 22% belongs to the top ten. Source material: blood. This sequence joins TRBV12-3 or TRBV12-4 and TRBJ1-2; possibly TRBD1 for D (5 bases). The source is a male donor with papillary thyroid cancer or a benign thyroid nodule (not recorded which). Some clones in this sample may be carry-over from other donors' samples. The CDR3 DNA reads TGTGCCAGCAGATACGGGGGTCCGTCTGGCTACACCATC. Translation: CASRYGGPSGYTI.